Below are 12 T cell receptor beta chains sequenced from a single sample in a study of blood T cell repertoires in COVID-19. The protocol was immunoSEQ multiplex PCR, while the TCRdb copy is restricted to in-frame clones and leaves out a portion. The data hold approximately 220,000 clones, with 75% to 85% observed a single time. The sequencing sample was made of PBMCs or T cells enriched from blood (not recorded which). The source of these receptors is a woman aged 40 to 50 with acute COVID-19.

The rearrangement uses TRBV7-8 and TRBJ1-2, with D tentatively TRBD1 (6 bases). V gave up 7 bases and J gave up 4 bases, with 19 bases separating them. The CDR3 contains 15 residues. Germline values: CDR1 SGHVS, CDR2 FQNEAQ. The CDR3, as DNA: TGTGCCAGCACCTTCCTTACAGGGACGGGCTATGGCTACACCTTC. It specifies CASTFLTGTGYGYTF.

The chain has TRBV7-9 and TRBJ1-2, with D perhaps matching TRBD1 (6 bases). The V and J ends lost 3 bases and 4 bases respectively, with 15 bases between them. The CDR3 is 15 residues long. Germline CDR1 SEHNR, CDR2 FQNEAQ (reference sequence). The CDR3 DNA is TGTGCCAGCAGCTTTACTGGGGGCAGGACCTATGGCTACACCTTC. Translating gives CASSFTGGRTYGYTF.

For this clone: At one of its ends the junction is not consistent with the germline gene, which may arise from a read error. The chain is built from TRBV18 and TRBJ2-3, with TRBD2 as a possible D gene (6 bases). The CDR3 extends over 16 amino acids. CDR1 KGHSH and CDR2 LQKENI come from the germline V gene. CDR3 sequence (DNA): TGTGCCAGCCCACCGGGCGCGGGACTCTTCACAGATACGCAGTATTTT. Translated: CASPPGAGLFTDTQYF.

This chain joins TRBV19 and TRBJ1-2; 9 bases match TRBD1. With V trimmed by 5 bases and J by 6 bases, 10 bases remained unmatched. The CDR3 is made up of 15 amino acids. Germline CDR1 is LNHDA and CDR2 is SQIVND (reference sequence). In DNA form, the CDR3 reads TGTGCCAGTAGTCGCACCGGGACAGGGTCGGATGGCTACACCTTC. It codes for CASSRTGTGSDGYTF.

This clone was observed once. The chain employs TRBV9 and TRBJ2-7, with 9 bases identical to TRBD1. Germline trimming cut 2 bases from V and 3 bases from J; bases unmatched to any gene: 3. In germline, CDR1 is SGDLS, CDR2 YYNGEE. The CDR3 loop spans 14 amino acids. CDR3 in DNA: TGTGCCAGCAGCGTTAGGGGACAGGGCTACGAGCAGTACTTC. Protein sequence: CASSVRGQGYEQYF.

The table lists this clone with a count of one. The rearrangement uses TRBV3-1 (or the pseudogene TRBV3-2) and TRBJ1-2; D not resolved. The germline V gene has CDR1 LGHDT and CDR2 YNNKEL (reference sequence). The CDR3 runs to 15 residues. Between the trimmed V and J ends, which lost 0 bases and 4 bases, there was a span of 12 bases. The CDR3 loop reads CASSQDFQVFYGYTF. CDR3 sequence (DNA): TGTGCCAGCAGCCAAGATTTCCAGGTTTTCTATGGCTACACCTTC.

This chain uses TRBV7-2 with TRBJ1-2, with 9 bases fitting TRBD1. V shed 4 bases, J shed 4 bases, and the junction held 10 bases outside the gene matches. Germline values: CDR1 SGHTA, CDR2 FQGNSA. The CDR3 is 16 residues long. For the CDR3, the DNA is TGTGCCAGCAGCTCCCTTGGGGGACAGGGTGGCTATGGCTACACCTTC. Amino acids: CASSSLGGQGGYGYTF.

The J gene is TRBJ2-1, the V gene TRBV2; 9 nucleotides line up with TRBD2. The CDR3 extends over 14 amino acids. J was trimmed by 10 bases and V by 6 bases; bases with no gene match: 10. From germline, CDR1 is SNHLY and CDR2 FYNNEI. The CDR3 region is CASSTERGVGEQFF. The CDR3 DNA reads TGTGCCAGCAGCACTGAGCGGGGGGTCGGCGAGCAGTTCTTC.

The rearrangement uses TRBV6-2 or TRBV6-3 and TRBJ2-5; D is perhaps TRBD2 (6 bases). This CDR3 contains 14 residues. Per the germline V gene, CDR1 is MNHEY and CDR2 is SVGEGT. V was trimmed by 6 bases and J by 5 bases, leaving 16 bases between them. CDR3 nucleotides: TGTGCCAGCAGCCGCGGGGCAGCCCGGGAGACCCAGTACTTC. It yields the protein CASSRGAARETQYF.

The chain recombines TRBV19 with TRBJ2-2; D not certain. The CDR3 consists of 14 residues. Trimming left V 5 bases short and J 1 base short, with 8 bases between. In germline, CDR1 is LNHDA, CDR2 SQIVND (reference sequence). The CDR3 reads CASSVHRNTGELFF. The CDR3, as DNA: TGTGCCAGTAGTGTTCATAGGAACACCGGGGAGCTGTTTTTT.

This sequence joins TRBV3-1 (or the pseudogene TRBV3-2) and TRBJ2-5; 8 nucleotides line up with TRBD2. Losses at the gene ends were 0 bases for V and 0 bases for J; bases not matched to a gene: 12. This CDR3 spans 19 amino acids. CDR1 and CDR2 from the germline V gene are LGHDT and YNNKEL (reference sequence). The CDR3 protein is CASSQDGRAGEPNQETQYF. The CDR3 DNA sequence: TGTGCCAGCAGCCAAGATGGGCGAGCGGGGGAGCCAAACCAAGAGACCCAGTACTTC.

This sequence joins TRBV7-2 and TRBJ1-1, with unresolved D. The CDR3 has 17 residues. Germline V gene lookup returns CDR1 SGHTA and CDR2 FQGNSA. Between the trimmed V and J ends, which lost 2 bases and 4 bases, there was a span of 20 bases. The CDR3: CASSLKTHGLGGTEAFF. Written as DNA, the CDR3 is TGTGCCAGCAGCTTAAAAACACACGGTCTCGGAGGCACTGAAGCTTTCTTT.